This entry lists 10 T cell receptor beta chains sequenced from one sample in a study of Graves' ophthalmopathy and Graves' hyperthyroidism. TCR beta CDR3 regions were amplified from RNA transcripts. HTBI primers served in a first-round RT-PCR, which a second-round multiplex PCR followed. Via MiXCR, TCRdb re-called the multiplex PCR reads, giving one row per CDR3 protein. The sample has 1 million to 1.3 million distinct CDR3 sequences, about 35% seen once. Sequencing used peripheral blood or thyroid tissue (not recorded which). The receptors come from an adult man with Graves' hyperthyroidism.

With respect to this clonotype: This likely comes from a read error, as the CDR3 has no conserved phenylalanine or tryptophan at its end. It is unclear where the CDR3 begins or ends on the DNA, so no DNA is shown, and the CDR3 is as TCRdb lists it. The chain employs TRBV9 and TRBJ1-1; the tabulated D call, TRBD1, remains unverified against the DNA. CDR1 SGDLS and CDR2 YYNGEE come from the germline V gene. Counting both end residues, the CDR3 totals 11 amino acids. The CDR3 is CASSARQGLFY.

Many counts were recorded for this clonotype. The chain combines TRBV7-2 with TRBJ1-1; D not certain. There are 15 residues in the CDR3. The ends were cut back, 6 bases at V and 1 base at J, with 15 bases in the middle. Germline assignment: CDR1 SGHTA and CDR2 FQGNSA. CDR3 loop: CASRASKGANTEAFF. In nucleotides, the CDR3 is TGTGCCAGCAGGGCGTCGAAGGGAGCGAACACTGAAGCTTTCTTT.

V is TRBV29-1 and J is TRBJ2-5; perhaps TRBD1 as D (6 bases). Looked up from germline, CDR1 is SQVTM and CDR2 is ANQGSEA. V gave up 7 bases and J gave up 6 bases, with 18 bases separating them. The CDR3 totals 13 residues. The CDR3 reads CSGRGTSGKTQYF. In nucleotides, the CDR3 is TGCAGCGGCCGTGGGACATCGGGAAAGACCCAGTACTTC.

This clonotype showed up just a few times. The V and J genes are TRBV4-1 and TRBJ1-3; D is undetermined. V was pared by 1 base and J by 9 bases, with 16 bases between. CDR1 MGHRA and CDR2 YSYEKL come from the germline V gene. The CDR3 runs to 15 residues. CDR3 nucleotides: TGCGCCAGCAGCCAAGGTCCCGTCTCGGCAGCCACCATATATTTT. As protein: CASSQGPVSAATIYF.

A note on this clonotype: Possible read error: a much larger clone is one base away. The chain recombines TRBV7-2 with TRBJ1-3; D is perhaps TRBD1 (5 bases). The CDR3 sequence is 15 residues long. Germline CDR1 is SGHTA and CDR2 is FQGNSA. Here the CDR3 reads CASSFGTASRNTIYF. The CDR3 bases are TGTGCCAGCAGCTTCGGGACGGCCTCTAGAAACACCATATATTTT. The entire variable domain, with the rest obtained from reference TRBV7-2 and TRBJ1-3, is as follows: GAGVSQSPSNKVTEKGKDVELRCDPISGHTALYWYRQSLGQGLEFLIYFQGNSAPDKSGLPSDRFSAERTGGSVSTLTIQRTQQEDSAVYLCASSFGTASRNTIYFGEGSWLTVV.

This clonotype came up many times. The chain has TRBV2 and TRBJ2-5, with TRBD1 as a possible D gene (6 bases). The CDR3 runs 13 residues. Germline CDR1 and CDR2: SNHLY and FYNNEI. Trimming cost V 9 bases and J 0 bases, with 11 bases left between them. CDR3 sequence (DNA): TGTGCCAGGAGGACAGCGTACCAAGAGACCCAGTACTTC. It specifies CARRTAYQETQYF.

The chain links TRBV7-9 to TRBJ2-2, with TRBD1 as a possible D gene (7 bases). V shed 8 bases and J shed 4 bases, with 11 bases lying between them. This CDR3 comprises 13 residues. Germline CDR1 SEHNR, CDR2 FQNEAQ (reference sequence). Here the CDR3 DNA reads TGTGCCAGCGACAGGGACTCCACCGGGGAGCTGTTTTTT. As protein: CASDRDSTGELFF.

The table lists this clonotype with many counts. The V call is TRBV6-6, the J call TRBJ1-1; tentative D call: TRBD1 (6 bases). The germline V gene encodes CDR1 MNHNY and CDR2 SVGAGI (reference sequence). The V and J ends lost 7 bases and 3 bases respectively, with 9 bases between them. This CDR3 has 12 residues. CDR3: CASIQGYTEAFF. CDR3 sequence (DNA): TGTGCCAGCATACAGGGCTACACTGAAGCTTTCTTT.

The chain links TRBV25-1 to TRBJ1-2; D not resolved. The CDR3 extends over 13 amino acids. CDR1 and CDR2 (germline): MGHDK, SYGVNS. This chain's CDR3 is CAPPLRGIYGYTF. The CDR3 nucleotides read TGTGCTCCCCCGTTGAGAGGGATCTATGGCTACACCTTC.

This chain links TRBV2 with TRBJ2-5; the match to TRBD1 covers 10 bases. CDR1 is SNHLY and CDR2 is FYNNEI in the germline V gene. J was trimmed by 5 bases and V by 2 bases; bases with no gene match: 2. The CDR3 has 14 residues. This CDR3 reads CASSETGQGETQYF. The DNA for the CDR3 is TGTGCCAGCAGTGAAACGGGACAGGGGGAGACCCAGTACTTC.